Below, 18 T cell receptor beta chains from the same sample are listed, as sequenced in a study of blood T cell repertoires in COVID-19. Here immunoSEQ multiplex PCR was the method, and the copy in TCRdb shows in-frame clones only, minus some. This table holds around 50,000 clones, under 90% found once. Sample: peripheral blood. The receptor source for this set is an elderly man with COVID-19, enrolled during active disease.

This clone was picked up one time. The chain carries TRBV9 and TRBJ1-1; D is possibly TRBD1 (5 bases). The CDR3 is made up of 15 amino acids. The V gene's germline CDR1 is SGDLS and CDR2 YYNGEE. V was trimmed by 0 bases and J by 4 bases, leaving 13 bases between them. This chain's CDR3 is CASSVVGAGGTEAFF. The CDR3, as DNA: TGTGCCAGCAGCGTAGTGGGCGCGGGGGGCACTGAAGCTTTCTTT.

The chain uses TRBV10-3 and TRBJ1-2, with 7 nucleotides matching TRBD1. Germline trimming cut 10 bases from V and 4 bases from J; bases unmatched to any gene: 9. Per the germline V gene, CDR1 is ENHRY and CDR2 is SYGVKD. This CDR3 spans 13 amino acids. This CDR3 reads CATLPGQLYGYTF. DNA for the CDR3: TGTGCCACCTTACCGGGACAGCTCTATGGCTACACCTTC.

A few counts support this clone. This chain joins TRBV5-4 and TRBJ1-2, with 7 bases aligning to TRBD1. Losses at the gene ends were 4 bases for V and 5 bases for J; bases not matched to a gene: 5. The CDR3 runs to 13 residues. Germline V gene lookup returns CDR1 SGHNT and CDR2 YYREEE (reference sequence). Here the CDR3 reads CASSRGTVYGYTF. The CDR3 nucleotides read TGTGCCAGCAGCCGTGGGACAGTTTATGGCTACACCTTC. The full variable domain, in which reference TRBV5-4 and TRBJ1-2 provide the parts outside the CDR3, is ETGVTQSPTHLIKTRGQQVTLRCSSQSGHNTVSWYQQALGQGPQFIFQYYREEENGRGNFPPRFSGLQFPNYSSELNVNALELDDSALYLCASSRGTVYGYTFGSGTRLTVV.

The table lists this clone with a few counts. The gene calls are TRBV20-1 and TRBJ2-1; TRBD2 agrees at 7 bases. V lost 3 bases and J lost 4; bases outside the gene matches: 9. Germline loops: CDR1 DFQATT, CDR2 SNEGSKA (reference sequence). The CDR3 sequence is 15 residues long. The CDR3 is CSASSKAGRYNEQFF. The DNA of the CDR3 is TGCAGTGCTAGTAGTAAAGCGGGAAGGTACAATGAGCAGTTCTTC.

This chain joins TRBV2 and TRBJ1-1; TRBD1 aligns across 10 bases. This CDR3 comprises 14 residues. The germline gives CDR1 SNHLY, CDR2 FYNNEI. The junction had 8 bases not matched to a gene; V was cut back by 5 bases and J by 8 bases. The CDR3 DNA follows: TGTGCCAGCAGTTCCGGGACAGGGGCTTTGGAAGCTTTCTTT. This gives the protein CASSSGTGALEAFF.

V gene TRBV28 combines with J gene TRBJ1-2, with TRBD1 matching over 12 bases. Trimming took 1 base from V and 6 from J; bases not matched to a gene: 9. The CDR3 loop spans 17 amino acids. CDR1 and CDR2 (germline): MDHEN, SYDVKM. Here the CDR3 DNA reads TGTGCCAGCAGTTTATATTTGGGGGACAGGGGGCGGGATGGCTACACCTTC. Translated, it gives CASSLYLGDRGRDGYTF.

This rearrangement joins TRBV2 to TRBJ2-3; D unresolved. The CDR3 has 14 residues. The V end lost 0 bases, the J end lost 1 base, and 5 bases lay between the germline ends. Germline CDR1 SNHLY, CDR2 FYNNEI. CDR3 DNA sequence: TGTGCCAGCAGTGAAGCGGCACGCACAGATACGCAGTATTTT. Translating it yields CASSEAARTDTQYF.

The rearrangement joins TRBV6-5 to TRBJ2-1; D possibly corresponds to TRBD1 (6 bases). This CDR3 contains 12 residues. Germline CDR1 is MNHEY and CDR2 is SVGAGI. The V end was cut by 6 bases, the J end by 12 bases, with 15 bases between. CDR3 DNA: TGTGCCAGCAGCGGCGGTGGGACACGGCAGTTCTTC. Translation gives CASSGGGTRQFF.

This clone was observed once. V usage is TRBV9 and J usage is TRBJ2-1; the D gene is possibly TRBD2 (6 bases). V dropped 1 base and J dropped 9 bases, with 17 bases sitting between them. Germline V gene lookup returns CDR1 SGDLS and CDR2 YYNGEE. This CDR3 spans 15 amino acids. CDR3 protein: CASSVYPGELGEQFF. The CDR3 nucleotides are TGTGCCAGCAGCGTATATCCGGGGGAATTGGGTGAGCAGTTCTTC.

V gene TRBV7-2 combines with J gene TRBJ2-1; 11 bases align to TRBD1. Germline assignment: CDR1 SGHTA and CDR2 FQGNSA. The CDR3 has 14 residues. J gave up 7 bases and V 8 bases, and 7 bases lay outside the gene matches. For the CDR3, the DNA is TGTGCCAGCGCCCGGGACAGGGGGTTTAATGAGCAGTTCTTC. Translation: CASARDRGFNEQFF.

V gene TRBV4-1 combines with J gene TRBJ1-1; D is unresolved. There are 17 residues in the CDR3. CDR1 is MGHRA and CDR2 is YSYEKL in the germline V gene. The V and J ends lost 0 bases and 1 base respectively, with 15 bases between them. CDR3 in DNA: TGCGCCAGCAGCCAAGACGGACTCAGTATTACGAACACTGAAGCTTTCTTT. It codes for CASSQDGLSITNTEAFF.

The CDR3 here is CATSDSPTGGNQPQHF. The CDR3 DNA is TGTGCCACCAGTGATTCCCCGACAGGGGGCAATCAGCCCCAGCATTTT. The J gene is TRBJ1-5, the V gene TRBV24-1; 8 positions agree with TRBD1. The CDR3 spans 16 residues. The ends lost 2 bases at V and 2 bases at J; junction bases unmatched: 4. Per the germline V gene, CDR1 is KGHDR and CDR2 is SFDVKD.

This clone was detected a few times. The J gene is TRBJ1-1, the V gene TRBV6-2 or TRBV6-3; 10 bases map to TRBD1. Germline V lookup: CDR1 MNHEY, CDR2 SVGEGT. The CDR3 has 16 amino acids. With 4 bases clipped from V and 1 base from J, the junction kept 6 bases outside the gene matches. CDR3 bases: TGTGCCAGCAGTTTGACAGGGGGCAAAGGGAACACTGAAGCTTTCTTT. Translating gives CASSLTGGKGNTEAFF.

The chain links TRBV5-1 to TRBJ1-1; D may be TRBD1 (6 bases). Germline V lookup: CDR1 SGHRS, CDR2 YFSETQ. The CDR3 is 16 amino acids. The V gene lost 0 bases and the J gene lost 0 bases, with 12 bases spanning the gap. The CDR3 sequence: CASSLDGRGLNTEAFF. The CDR3 nucleotides read TGCGCCAGCAGCTTGGACGGCAGGGGATTGAACACTGAAGCTTTCTTT.

In its sample, this clone was seen once. The chain employs TRBV7-2 and TRBJ2-2; D possibly corresponds to TRBD2 (6 bases). Per the germline V gene, CDR1 is SGHTA and CDR2 is FQGNSA. This CDR3 contains 16 residues. Trimming shortened V by 0 bases and J by 1 base, and 9 bases separated the two germline ends. As DNA, the CDR3 is TGTGCCAGCAGCTTAGCACCAGCGGGGAACACCGGGGAGCTGTTTTTT. It is translated as CASSLAPAGNTGELFF. Full variable domain (outside the CDR3, taken from reference TRBV7-2 and TRBJ2-2): GAGVSQSPSNKVTEKGKDVELRCDPISGHTALYWYRQSLGQGLEFLIYFQGNSAPDKSGLPSDRFSAERTGGSVSTLTIQRTQQEDSAVYLCASSLAPAGNTGELFFGEGSRLTVL.

This clone appeared a single time. V gene TRBV5-5 combines with J gene TRBJ2-2; TRBD1 matches 7 bases. The CDR3 loop spans 16 amino acids. CDR1 and CDR2 from the germline V gene are SGHKS and YYEKEE (reference sequence). After removal of 6 bases from V and 4 bases from J, the junction contained 12 bases not matched to a gene. CDR3 DNA sequence: TGTGCCAGCACCCTAGGGGGCCGGACGCGCACCGGGGAGCTGTTTTTT. Translation gives CASTLGGRTRTGELFF.

This clone came up a few times. The chain's CDR3 is CASPPGGGRGNTEAFF. The CDR3 DNA reads as TGTGCCAGCCCCCCCGGCGGGGGGCGCGGGAACACTGAAGCTTTCTTT. The gene calls are TRBV28 and TRBJ1-1, with D maybe TRBD1 (6 bases). Germline CDR1 and CDR2: MDHEN and SYDVKM. The CDR3 consists of 16 residues. V was clipped by 8 bases and J by 1 base, with 20 bases between them.

This sequence joins TRBV10-3 and TRBJ2-5; D unclear. The CDR3 length is 13 residues. Trimming removed 4 bases at V and 1 base at J, with 7 bases between. Per the germline V gene, CDR1 is ENHRY and CDR2 is SYGVKD. CDR3 protein: CAISGAAQETQYF. The CDR3 DNA reads as TGTGCCATCAGTGGGGCAGCCCAAGAGACCCAGTACTTC.